This TCR beta chain stems from a study of blood T cell repertoires in COVID-19. Study as a whole: Acute and convalescent COVID-19 specimens originated in the United States, Italy and Spain. The cDNA or gDNA used as material had been derived from T cells, B-cell-depleted T cells, or PBMCs.

The ends lost 2 bases at V and 7 bases at J; junction bases unmatched: 8. Per the germline V gene, CDR1 is GTSNPN and CDR2 is SVGIG (reference sequence). CDR3 length equals 14 residues. The data were produced by immunoSEQ multiplex PCR, yet TCRdb's version contains in-frame clones alone and is incomplete. The sample records about 190,000 clones, approximately 84% being singletons. Those who participated ranged in age from about 18 to 89 years and resided in approximately 26 US areas. The study counted Cohort 3 donors as recovered given two negative PCRs, clearance, or symptom resolution. This chain uses TRBV30 with TRBJ1-5; TRBD1 matches 7 bases. The receptor was derived from a woman aged 25-40 years who had recovered from COVID-19. Sequencing was done on a sample of PBMCs or T cells enriched from blood (not recorded which). The CDR3 nucleotides read TGTGCCTGGAGTCGACCAGGGGGTAACCAGCCCCAGCATTTT. This translates into CAWSRPGGNQPQHF.